A selection of T cell receptor beta chains follows, all from one sample in a study of cytomegalovirus exposure and HLA in healthy donors. Produced via immunoSEQ multiplex PCR; TCRdb's table is partial and in-frame only. The table shows approximately 280,000 clones, with about nine tenths occurring only once. Specimen: PBMCs. These TCRs come from a man in his forties or fifties in good health and CMV-seropositive. Both conserved end residues are part of each CDR3. The D gene is left open where the match is weak. The size field is filled for only some rows; it gives once, few, many or a size class.

-	TRBV5-8	few	TRBJ2-7	TGTGCCAGCAGCAGCTACAGGGAACCCCTCTACGAGCAGTACTTC	CASSSYREPLYEQYF
-	TRBV7-9	-	TRBJ1-2	TGTGCCAGCAGCCCGATTGGGAGCTATGGCTACACCTTC	CASSPIGSYGYTF
-	TRBV5-6	-	TRBJ2-7	TGTGCCAGCAGCTGGAGGACAGCGGCCTACGAGCAGTACTTC	CASSWRTAAYEQYF
TRBD1	TRBV18	-	TRBJ2-1	TGTGCCAGCTCACCAACCCTGGACAGGGGGCTTTCCAATGAGCAGTTCTTC	CASSPTLDRGLSNEQFF
TRBD1	TRBV5-8	-	TRBJ1-1	TGTGCCAGCAGCCCCGGGACAGGGGGTAAGAACACTGAAGCTTTCTTT	CASSPGTGGKNTEAFF
-	TRBV7-9	once	TRBJ2-7	TGTGCCAGCAGCATAGGGGGGGGCCCCTACGAGCAGTACTTC	CASSIGGGPYEQYF
-	TRBV28	-	TRBJ1-4	TGTGCCAGCAGTCCCGCCCTCGGGAGGGAGGGTGAAAAACTGTTTTTT	CASSPALGREGEKLFF
TRBD1	TRBV27	-	TRBJ1-4	TGTGCCAGCACCCTTAGAGGGACAGGGACTTTACCGGAGGAAAAACTGTTTTTT	CASTLRGTGTLPEEKLFF
TRBD2	TRBV29-1	-	TRBJ2-5	TGCAGCGTTGAAGTGTTGAGACTAGCGGGACCACAAGAGACCCAGTACTTC	CSVEVLRLAGPQETQYF
-	TRBV5-6	few	TRBJ1-5	TGTGCCAGCAGCTTGGGTCGCAGTGGCCCACAACCCCAGCATTTT	CASSLGRSGPQPQHF
TRBD1	TRBV5-1	-	TRBJ2-7	TGCGCCAGCAGCTGGAGGGACAGGGGAAGGAGCGAGCAGTACTTC	CASSWRDRGRSEQYF
TRBD1	TRBV27	-	TRBJ2-7	TGTGCCAGCAGTCTGGACAGGGTTGAGCAGTACTTC	CASSLDRVEQYF
TRBD2	TRBV7-6	-	TRBJ2-1	TGTGCCAGCAGCTTAGCGGGGACTAGCGGGTCCTACAATGAGCAGTTCTTC	CASSLAGTSGSYNEQFF
TRBD2	TRBV19	few	TRBJ2-7	TGTGCCAGTAGTACTTGGACTAGCGGCTCCTACGAGCAGTACTTC	CASSTWTSGSYEQYF